This T cell receptor beta chain derives from a study of post-analysis software for immune sequencing data. Notes on this clonotype: No antigen is known for it.

Germline assignment: CDR1 DFQATT and CDR2 SNEGSKA (reference sequence). The CDR3 sequence is 12 residues long. Carried by the TCR beta cDNA libraries were unique molecular identifiers. T cells numbering roughly 0.95 to 11 million gave rise to some 520,000 cDNA molecules. Via MiXCR, TCRdb re-called the PCR reads, giving one row per CDR3 protein. The table shows 700,000 to 900,000 distinct CDR3 sequences, with 35% to 55% occurring only once. Study outcomes and limitations: Comparison of patients with controls showed five TRBV segments more frequent in patients, TRBV5-6, TRBV5-1 and TRBV20-1 among them.

J is TRBJ1-2 and V is TRBV20-1; D gene uncertain. The receptor was derived from a girl between 10 and 17 years old with multiple sclerosis. Material: blood. In DNA form, the CDR3 reads TGCAGCGCAAACGGAGGCTCATATGGCTACACCTTC. Residues: CSANGGSYGYTF.